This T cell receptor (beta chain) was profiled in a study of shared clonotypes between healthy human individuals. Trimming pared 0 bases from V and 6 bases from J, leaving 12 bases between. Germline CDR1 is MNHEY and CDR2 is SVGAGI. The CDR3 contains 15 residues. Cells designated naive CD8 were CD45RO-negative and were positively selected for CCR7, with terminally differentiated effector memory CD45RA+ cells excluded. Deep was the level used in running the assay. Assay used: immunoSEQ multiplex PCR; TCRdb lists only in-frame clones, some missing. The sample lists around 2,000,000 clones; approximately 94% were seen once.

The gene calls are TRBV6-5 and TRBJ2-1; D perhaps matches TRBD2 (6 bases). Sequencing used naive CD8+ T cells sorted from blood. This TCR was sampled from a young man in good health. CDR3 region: CASSYSWGVGNEQFF. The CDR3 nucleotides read TGTGCCAGCAGTTACTCTTGGGGGGTGGGCAATGAGCAGTTCTTC.